These 24 T cell receptor beta chains were sequenced from one sample in a study of regulatory T cells in long-lasting Graves disease. Time point: newly diagnosed GD, antithyroid drugs for less than 3 months. From RNA extracted from PBMCs, the TCR library was made. To make TCR beta libraries, researchers used iRepertoire HTBI primers and Arm-PCR of CDR3 regions. TCRdb used MiXCR to reprocess the multiplex PCR reads, holding one entry per CDR3 protein. This sample carries 350,000 to 500,000 distinct CDR3 sequences, 13% to 15% of them seen once, and the ten largest clones take roughly a sixth. The same data also went into a second study, on T cells in Graves' hyperthyroidism and ophthalmopathy.

Sample: peripheral blood mononuclear cells (PBMCs), taken at new diagnosis, from a patient treated with antithyroid drugs. Receptors originate from a woman in her 50s with Graves disease.

Ten or more counts support this clonotype. The chain joins TRBV7-6 to TRBJ2-2; 8 bases line up with TRBD1. V lost 5 bases, J lost 1 base, and 9 bases stayed unmatched. The CDR3 length is 17 residues. Germline values: CDR1 SGHVS, CDR2 FNYEAQ. CDR3 sequence: CASSKDGGTGNTGELFF. The CDR3 DNA reads as TGTGCCAGCAGCAAAGACGGCGGGACAGGGAACACCGGGGAGCTGTTTTTT. Together with reference TRBV7-6 and TRBJ2-2, the CDR3 gives the full variable domain: GAGVSQSPRYKVTKRGQDVALRCDPISGHVSLYWYRQALGQGPEFLTYFNYEAQQDKSGLPNDRFSAERPEGSISTLTIQRTEQRDSAMYRCASSKDGGTGNTGELFFGEGSRLTVL.

This clonotype was seen at least ten times. The CDR3 sequence is CASSRPGLARVQYF. In DNA, the CDR3 is TGTGCCAGCAGCCGACCGGGACTAGCGCGGGTACAGTACTTC. The genes are TRBV7-9 and TRBJ2-7, with TRBD2 matching 10 bases. Germline CDR1 SEHNR, CDR2 FQNEAQ (reference sequence). V shed 5 bases, J shed 10 bases, and the junction held 11 bases outside the gene matches. The CDR3 spans 14 residues.

This clonotype showed up many times. The rearrangement uses TRBV2 and TRBJ2-3, with D possibly matching TRBD1 (5 bases). The V and J ends lost 7 bases and 0 bases respectively, with 8 bases between them. The CDR3 length is 13 residues. In germline, CDR1 is SNHLY, CDR2 FYNNEI. CDR3 residues: CASIRQSTDTQYF. DNA for the CDR3: TGTGCCAGCATCCGACAGAGCACAGATACGCAGTATTTT.

This clonotype was observed a handful of times. The V and J genes are TRBV20-1 and TRBJ1-2; possibly TRBD1 for D (5 bases). With 4 bases removed from V and 6 bases from J, the gap between germline ends came to 15 bases. CDR3 length: 13 amino acids. Germline V gives CDR1 DFQATT, CDR2 SNEGSKA (reference sequence). CDR3 protein: CSAILQGKDGYTF. The CDR3 nucleotides read TGCAGTGCTATCCTTCAGGGTAAGGATGGCTACACCTTC.

This clonotype appeared a single time. The rearrangement uses TRBV6-1 and TRBJ2-5; 8 bases are shared with TRBD2. Germline lookup yields CDR1 MNHNS and CDR2 SASEGT. This CDR3 contains 16 residues. V trimming: 5 bases; J trimming: 3 bases; junction bases outside the gene matches: 11. In DNA, the CDR3 is TGTGCCAGCAGTATCGCGGGACTAGTGGTCGAAGAGACCCAGTACTTC. Translated: CASSIAGLVVEETQYF.

This clonotype was recorded at least ten times. The J gene is TRBJ2-7, the V gene TRBV10-3; D remains unclear. This CDR3 is built from 15 residues. Looked up from germline, CDR1 is ENHRY and CDR2 is SYGVKD. Trimming removed 3 bases at V and 0 bases at J, with 12 bases between. The CDR3 region is CAISESGLSSYEQYF. In nucleotides, the CDR3 is TGTGCCATCAGTGAATCTGGATTAAGCTCCTACGAGCAGTACTTC.

This clonotype was detected ten times or more. The chain uses TRBV10-3 and TRBJ2-7, with 9 positions matching TRBD1. The CDR3 has 16 residues. V was clipped by 2 bases and J by 5 bases; unmatched bases: 10. Germline V gene data show CDR1 as ENHRY and CDR2 as SYGVKD. The CDR3 loop reads CAISEARQGVPHEQYF. CDR3 in DNA: TGTGCCATCAGTGAGGCAAGACAGGGGGTGCCCCACGAGCAGTACTTC.

At least ten counts were recorded for this clonotype. The V and J genes are TRBV2 and TRBJ2-5, with D possibly matching TRBD2 (6 bases). Germline lookup yields CDR1 SNHLY and CDR2 FYNNEI. This CDR3 has 15 amino acids. Trimming left V 6 bases short and J 2 bases short, with 16 bases between. The CDR3 sequence: CASRPRSGGQETQYF. The CDR3 DNA sequence: TGTGCCAGCAGACCAAGATCTGGGGGGCAAGAGACCCAGTACTTC.

This clonotype was counted many times. The chain is built from TRBV30 and TRBJ2-1; D not certain. From germline, CDR1 is GTSNPN and CDR2 SVGIG (reference sequence). The CDR3 length is 12 residues. V gave up 4 bases and J gave up 5 bases, with 9 bases separating them. CDR3 amino acids: CAWTLGNNEQFF. The CDR3 nucleotides are TGTGCCTGGACCCTTGGAAACAATGAGCAGTTCTTC.

This sequence joins TRBV7-9 and TRBJ2-5, with D possibly matching TRBD1 (5 bases). The CDR3 is 15 amino acids. V lost 3 bases, J lost 2 bases, and 13 bases lay in between. CDR1 and CDR2 (germline): SEHNR, FQNEAQ (reference sequence). The CDR3 DNA is TGTGCCAGCAGCTTGGGCAGGGTGTGGCAAGAGACCCAGTACTTC. Its protein is CASSLGRVWQETQYF. Using reference TRBV7-9 and TRBJ2-5 for the parts outside the CDR3, the full variable domain is DTGVSQNPRHKITKRGQNVTFRCDPISEHNRLYWYRQTLGQGPEFLTYFQNEAQLEKSRLLSDRFSAERPKGSFSTLEIQRTEQGDSAMYLCASSLGRVWQETQYFGPGTRLLVL.

At least ten counts were recorded for this clonotype. This chain uses TRBV6-1 with TRBJ1-1; 9 positions match TRBD1. From germline, CDR1 is MNHNS and CDR2 SASEGT. With V trimmed by 2 bases and J by 5 bases, 6 bases remained unmatched. The CDR3 contains 15 residues. The CDR3 sequence is CASSEMDRGNTEAFF. CDR3 DNA sequence: TGTGCCAGCAGTGAAATGGACAGGGGCAATACTGAAGCTTTCTTT.

Note on this clonotype: A single base separates this from a much larger clone, so it may be a read error. The rearrangement links TRBV28 to TRBJ2-7; 7 positions agree with TRBD1. The CDR3 is made up of 15 amino acids. CDR1 and CDR2 (germline): MDHEN, SYDVKM. V lost 6 bases and J lost 2; bases outside the gene matches: 10. The DNA for the CDR3 is TGTGCCAGCAGCTCCGGGACAGCCACCCCCTACGAGCAGTACTTC. It is translated as CASSSGTATPYEQYF.

Ten or more counts support this clonotype. This rearrangement joins TRBV24-1 to TRBJ2-5, with D possibly being TRBD1 (6 bases). The V gene's germline CDR1 is KGHDR and CDR2 SFDVKD. This CDR3 comprises 15 residues. Trimming pared 5 bases from V and 1 base from J, leaving 13 bases between. The CDR3 DNA follows: TGTGCCACCAGTGGCCAACAGGGTTCCCAAGAGACCCAGTACTTC. Its translation is CATSGQQGSQETQYF.

This clonotype was picked up many times. The chain couples TRBV7-9 to TRBJ2-1; weak D call: TRBD2 (6 bases). The CDR3 is made up of 16 amino acids. The V and J ends lost 1 base and 4 bases respectively, with 14 bases between them. CDR1 is SEHNR, CDR2 FQNEAQ, per germline (reference sequence). The CDR3 protein is CASSLVGSSAYNEQFF. CDR3 DNA: TGTGCCAGCAGCTTAGTGGGGTCTAGCGCATACAATGAGCAGTTCTTC.

The V call is TRBV28, the J call TRBJ1-5; 8 nucleotides match TRBD1. With V trimmed by 4 bases and J by 3 bases, 8 bases remained unmatched. The germline V gene has CDR1 MDHEN and CDR2 SYDVKM. This CDR3 has 16 residues. This CDR3 reads CASSSIRQGYNQPQHF. CDR3 in DNA: TGTGCCAGCAGTTCAATCCGACAGGGGTACAATCAGCCCCAGCATTTT. The full variable domain, completed using reference TRBV28 and TRBJ1-5, is DVKVTQSSRYLVKRTGEKVFLECVQDMDHENMFWYRQDPGLGLRLIYFSYDVKMKEKGDIPEGYSVSREKKERFSLILESASTNQTSMYLCASSSIRQGYNQPQHFGDGTRLSIL.

This chain links TRBV10-3 with TRBJ1-1, with a tentative D call TRBD1 (6 bases). The length of the CDR3 is 12 residues. Trimming stripped 5 bases from V and 7 bases from J, with 11 bases between. Germline-derived CDR1 and CDR2 are ENHRY and SYGVKD. The CDR3 reads CAISYRVGEAFF. Here the CDR3 DNA reads TGTGCCATCAGTTACAGGGTAGGTGAAGCTTTCTTT.

The chain links TRBV20-1 to TRBJ2-3; D perhaps matches TRBD2 (5 bases). Germline V gene lookup returns CDR1 DFQATT and CDR2 SNEGSKA (reference sequence). V was shortened by 1 base and J by 6 bases, with 17 bases between the two germline ends. The length of the CDR3 is 15 residues. CDR3 protein: CSARAQRLGGDTQYF. As DNA, the CDR3 is TGCAGTGCTAGAGCTCAGCGATTAGGCGGGGATACGCAGTATTTT.

This clonotype was seen many times. CDR3 residues: CASRTGQPNTEAFF. For the CDR3, the DNA is TGCGCCAGCAGAACCGGACAGCCTAACACTGAAGCTTTCTTT. J is TRBJ1-1 and V is TRBV5-1; tentative D call: TRBD1 (6 bases). This CDR3 is 14 amino acids long. CDR1 and CDR2 from the germline V gene are SGHRS and YFSETQ. V shed 5 bases and J shed 2 bases, with 13 bases lying between them.

The table lists this clonotype with many counts. The chain links TRBV6-1 to TRBJ1-1; 7 nucleotides agree with TRBD1. This CDR3 is built from 15 residues. With 6 bases clipped from V and 2 bases from J, the junction kept 9 bases outside the gene matches. The germline V gene has CDR1 MNHNS and CDR2 SASEGT. CDR3 sequence (DNA): TGTGCCAGCAGGAGAATGACAGGGATCAACACTGAAGCTTTCTTT. Translation: CASRRMTGINTEAFF.

This clonotype was counted only a few times. The gene calls are TRBV3-1 and TRBJ1-3; no clear D. The CDR3 extends over 15 amino acids. Trimming removed 3 bases from V and 2 bases from J, with 11 bases in between. Germline loops: CDR1 LGHDT, CDR2 YNNKEL (reference sequence). In nucleotides, the CDR3 is TGTGCCAGCAGCCAGGAGGGTGTTACTGGAAACACCATATATTTT. It encodes CASSQEGVTGNTIYF.

This clonotype has ten or more counts. The V gene is TRBV2, the J gene TRBJ2-2, with 8 positions matching TRBD1. Germline V gene sequence: CDR1 SNHLY, CDR2 FYNNEI. V lost 9 bases, J lost 3 bases, and 6 bases stayed unmatched. This CDR3 spans 14 amino acids. CDR3 DNA sequence: TGTGCCAGAAGGGGGACAGGTGACACCGGGGAGCTGTTTTTT. Translating gives CARRGTGDTGELFF.

This clonotype was found many times. The rearrangement uses TRBV7-2 and TRBJ2-5; no clear D gene. V lost 5 bases and J lost 0, with 10 bases in between. Germline CDR1 reads SGHTA; CDR2 reads FQGNSA. This CDR3 comprises 14 residues. The CDR3 nucleotides are TGTGCCAGCAGCATAGTAGACAACCAAGAGACCCAGTACTTC. This encodes CASSIVDNQETQYF.

This clonotype was seen a few times. V usage is TRBV11-2 and J usage is TRBJ2-3; 7 bases fit TRBD2. CDR1 and CDR2 (germline): SGHAT, FQNNGV. V dropped 5 bases and J dropped 2; count of bases not matched to a gene: 10. The CDR3 spans 16 residues. CDR3 sequence (DNA): TGTGCCAGCAGCCGTGGGGGGGGGGTAAACACAGATACGCAGTATTTT. As protein: CASSRGGGVNTDTQYF.

This clonotype was recorded at least ten times. The chain uses TRBV5-5 and TRBJ1-6; no firm D call. Germline V gene sequence: CDR1 SGHKS, CDR2 YYEKEE (reference sequence). Trimming cost V 0 bases and J 7 bases, with 11 bases left between them. CDR3 length equals 15 residues. The CDR3 reads CASSLGMGVNSPLHF. The DNA of the CDR3 is TGTGCCAGCAGCTTGGGAATGGGAGTCAATTCACCCCTCCACTTT.